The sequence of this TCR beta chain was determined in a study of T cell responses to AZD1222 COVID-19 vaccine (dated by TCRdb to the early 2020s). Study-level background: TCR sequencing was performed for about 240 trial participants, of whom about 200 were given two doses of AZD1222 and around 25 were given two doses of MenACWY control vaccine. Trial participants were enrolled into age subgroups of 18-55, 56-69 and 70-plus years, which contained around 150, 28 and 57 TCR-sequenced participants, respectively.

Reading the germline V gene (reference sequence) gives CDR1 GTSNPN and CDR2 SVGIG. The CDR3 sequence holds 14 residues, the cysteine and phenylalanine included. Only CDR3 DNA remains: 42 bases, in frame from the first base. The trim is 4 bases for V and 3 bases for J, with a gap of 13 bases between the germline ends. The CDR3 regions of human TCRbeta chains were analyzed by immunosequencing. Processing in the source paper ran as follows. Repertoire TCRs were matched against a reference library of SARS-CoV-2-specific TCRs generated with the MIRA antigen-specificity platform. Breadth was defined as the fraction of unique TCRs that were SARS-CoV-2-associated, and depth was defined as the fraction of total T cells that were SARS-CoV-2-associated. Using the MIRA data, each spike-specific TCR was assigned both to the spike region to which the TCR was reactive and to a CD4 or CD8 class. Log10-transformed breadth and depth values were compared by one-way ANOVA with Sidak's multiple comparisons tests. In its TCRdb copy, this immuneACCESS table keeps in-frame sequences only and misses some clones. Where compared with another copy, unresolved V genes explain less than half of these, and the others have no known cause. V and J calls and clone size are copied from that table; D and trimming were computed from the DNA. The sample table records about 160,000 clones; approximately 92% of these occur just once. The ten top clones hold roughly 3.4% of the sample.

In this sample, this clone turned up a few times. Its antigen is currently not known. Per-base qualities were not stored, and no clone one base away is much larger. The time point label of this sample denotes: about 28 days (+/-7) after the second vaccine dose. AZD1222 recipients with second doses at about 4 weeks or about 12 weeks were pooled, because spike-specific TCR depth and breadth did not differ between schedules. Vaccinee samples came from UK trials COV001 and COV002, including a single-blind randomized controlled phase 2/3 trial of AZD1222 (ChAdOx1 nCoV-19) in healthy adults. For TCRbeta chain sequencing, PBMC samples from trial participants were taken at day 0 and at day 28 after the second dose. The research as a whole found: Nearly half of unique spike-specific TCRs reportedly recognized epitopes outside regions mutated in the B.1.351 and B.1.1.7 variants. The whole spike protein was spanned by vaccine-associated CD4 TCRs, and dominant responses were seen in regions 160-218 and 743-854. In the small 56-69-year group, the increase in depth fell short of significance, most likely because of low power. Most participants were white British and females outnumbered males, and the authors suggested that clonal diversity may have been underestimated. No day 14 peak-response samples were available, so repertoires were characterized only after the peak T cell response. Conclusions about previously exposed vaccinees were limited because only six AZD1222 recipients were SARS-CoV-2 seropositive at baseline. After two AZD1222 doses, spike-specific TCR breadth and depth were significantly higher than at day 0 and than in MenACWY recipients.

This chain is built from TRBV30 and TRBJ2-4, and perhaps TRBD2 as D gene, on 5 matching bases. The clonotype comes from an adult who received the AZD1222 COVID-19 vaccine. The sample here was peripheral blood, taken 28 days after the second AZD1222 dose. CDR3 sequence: CAWTVLEDKNIQYF. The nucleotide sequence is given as TGTGCCTGGACCGTGTTGGAGGACAAAAACATTCAGTACTTC.